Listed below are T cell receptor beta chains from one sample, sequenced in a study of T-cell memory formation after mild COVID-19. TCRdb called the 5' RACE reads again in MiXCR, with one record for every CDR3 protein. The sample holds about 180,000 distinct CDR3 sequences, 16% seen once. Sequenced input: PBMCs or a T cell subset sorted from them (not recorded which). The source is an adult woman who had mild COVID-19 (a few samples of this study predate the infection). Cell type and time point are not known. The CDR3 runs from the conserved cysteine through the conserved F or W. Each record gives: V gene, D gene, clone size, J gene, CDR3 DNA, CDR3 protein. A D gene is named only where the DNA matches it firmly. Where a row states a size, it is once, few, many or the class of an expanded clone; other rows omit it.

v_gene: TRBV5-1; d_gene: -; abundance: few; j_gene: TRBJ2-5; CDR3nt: TGCGCCAGCAGCTTGTTACAAGGGCAAGAGACCCAGTACTTC; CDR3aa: CASSLLQGQETQYF
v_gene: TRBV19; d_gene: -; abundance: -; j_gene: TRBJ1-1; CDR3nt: TGTGCCAGTAGTTACGTGAACAGAAAGAACACTGAAGCTTTCTTT; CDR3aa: CASSYVNRKNTEAFF
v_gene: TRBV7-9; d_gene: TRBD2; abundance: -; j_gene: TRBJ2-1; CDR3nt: TGTGCCAGCAGACCTCCGTTGTTGCTAGCGGGAGCCTACAATGAGCAGTTCTTC; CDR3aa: CASRPPLLLAGAYNEQFF
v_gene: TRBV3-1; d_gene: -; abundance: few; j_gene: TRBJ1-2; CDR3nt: TGTGCCAGCAGCCAAGAGGTGCGGGCGGTTGGCTACACCTTC; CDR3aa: CASSQEVRAVGYTF
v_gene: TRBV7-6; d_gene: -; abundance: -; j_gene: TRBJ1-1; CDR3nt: TGTGCCAGCAGCTTAAGTGTGGAGGCGACCGCTGAAGCTTTCTTT; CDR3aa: CASSLSVEATAEAFF
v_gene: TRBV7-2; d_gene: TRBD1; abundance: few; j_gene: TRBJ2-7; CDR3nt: TGTGCCAGCAGCCCCAGGACAGGGGCCTACGAGCAGTACTTC; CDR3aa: CASSPRTGAYEQYF
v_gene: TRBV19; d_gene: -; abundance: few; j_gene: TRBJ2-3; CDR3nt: TGTGCCAGTAGTAGGGGCCTCGGGGGAGATACGCAGTATTTT; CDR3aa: CASSRGLGGDTQYF
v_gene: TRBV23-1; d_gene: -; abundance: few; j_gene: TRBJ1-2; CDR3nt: TGCGCCAGCAGTCAATATTGGGCAGGGATTGGAAAGCCCGGCTACACCTTC; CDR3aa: CASSQYWAGIGKPGYTF
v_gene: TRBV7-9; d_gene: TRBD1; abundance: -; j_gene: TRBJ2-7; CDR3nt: TGTGCCAGCAGCTTAGCGGGGAGACAGGGACCCGAGCAGTACTTC; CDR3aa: CASSLAGRQGPEQYF
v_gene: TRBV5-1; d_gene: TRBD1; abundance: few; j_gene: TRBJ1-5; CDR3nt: TGCGCCAGCAGCGGGGGACAGATTAGCAATCAGCCCCAGCATTTT; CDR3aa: CASSGGQISNQPQHF
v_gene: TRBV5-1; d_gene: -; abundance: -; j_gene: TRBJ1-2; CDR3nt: TGCGCCAGCAGCTTCTACCGGGATAACGATGGCTACACCTTC; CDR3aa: CASSFYRDNDGYTF
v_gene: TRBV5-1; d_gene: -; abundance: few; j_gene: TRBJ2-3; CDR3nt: TGCGCCAGCAGCGAATCTCCGGGAACAGATACGCAGTATTTT; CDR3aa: CASSESPGTDTQYF
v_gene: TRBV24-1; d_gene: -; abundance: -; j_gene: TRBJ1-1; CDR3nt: TGTGCCACCAGTGAGGATGCCGGGACTGAAGCTTTCTTT; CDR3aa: CATSEDAGTEAFF
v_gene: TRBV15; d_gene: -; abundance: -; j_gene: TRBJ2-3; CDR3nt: TGTGCCACCAGCTGGGCCCAGGGCACAGATACGCAGTATTTT; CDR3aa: CATSWAQGTDTQYF
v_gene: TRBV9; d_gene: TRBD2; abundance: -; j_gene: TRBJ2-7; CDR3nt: TGTGCCAGCAGCCCTAGAGGGAGGGATCCACACGAGCAGTACTTC; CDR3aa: CASSPRGRDPHEQYF
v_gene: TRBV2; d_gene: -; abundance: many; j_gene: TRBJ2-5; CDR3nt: TGTGCCAGCAGTGTGGGGGGCCAAGAGACCCAGTACTTC; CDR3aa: CASSVGGQETQYF
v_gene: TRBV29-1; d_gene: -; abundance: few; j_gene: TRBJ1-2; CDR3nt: TGCAGCGTTGTCACCCCAGGGAGCTTTTATGGCTACACCTTC; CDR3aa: CSVVTPGSFYGYTF
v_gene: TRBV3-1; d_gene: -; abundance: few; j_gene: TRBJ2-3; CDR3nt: TGTGCCAGCAGCCCAAGCTCAACCGACGGGGGTACGCAGTATTTT; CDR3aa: CASSPSSTDGGTQYF
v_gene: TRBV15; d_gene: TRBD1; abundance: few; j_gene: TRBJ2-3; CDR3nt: TGTGCCACCAGCACCCGAACGACAGGGCGGTCGCAGTATTTT; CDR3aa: CATSTRTTGRSQYF
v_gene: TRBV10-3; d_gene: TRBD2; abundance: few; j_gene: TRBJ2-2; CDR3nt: TGTGCCATCAGTGAGGGACTAGCGGTTGGCGGGGAGCTGTTTTTT; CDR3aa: CAISEGLAVGGELFF
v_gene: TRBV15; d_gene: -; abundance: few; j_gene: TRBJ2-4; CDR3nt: TGTGCCACCAGCAGAGATCAAGGAGAAAACATTCAGTACTTC; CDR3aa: CATSRDQGENIQYF
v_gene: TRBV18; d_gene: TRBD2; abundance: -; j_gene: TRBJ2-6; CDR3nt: TGTGCCAGCTCACCACCGGGACTAGCGGGGCCTGGGGCCAACGTCCTGACTTTC; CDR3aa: CASSPPGLAGPGANVLTF
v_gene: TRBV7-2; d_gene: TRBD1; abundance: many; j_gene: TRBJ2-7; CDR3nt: TGTGCCAGCAGCACCCCGGGACAGGGCTACGAGCAGTACTTC; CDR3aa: CASSTPGQGYEQYF
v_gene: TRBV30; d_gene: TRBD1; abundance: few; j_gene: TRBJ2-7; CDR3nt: TGTGCCTGGAGTGTACAGGGGGCGCTCCACGAGCAGTACTTC; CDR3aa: CAWSVQGALHEQYF
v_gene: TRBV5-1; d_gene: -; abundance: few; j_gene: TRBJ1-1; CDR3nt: TGCGCCAGCAGCTTGGGCCAACAGAGGAGCACTGAAGCTTTCTTT; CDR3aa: CASSLGQQRSTEAFF
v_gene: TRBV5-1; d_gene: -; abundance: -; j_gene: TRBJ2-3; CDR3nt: TGCGCCAGCAGCCGAACAGCCGCAGCAGATACGCAGTATTTT; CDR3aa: CASSRTAAADTQYF
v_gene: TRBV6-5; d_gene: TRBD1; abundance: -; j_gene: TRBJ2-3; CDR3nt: TGTGCCAGCAGTTACCTGGGACAGATTAGTGATACGCAGTATTTT; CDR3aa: CASSYLGQISDTQYF
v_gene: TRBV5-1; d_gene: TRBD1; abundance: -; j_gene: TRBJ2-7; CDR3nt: TGCGCCAGCAGCCCTCTCAGGACAGGGGTAGCCTACGAGCAGTACTTC; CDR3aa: CASSPLRTGVAYEQYF
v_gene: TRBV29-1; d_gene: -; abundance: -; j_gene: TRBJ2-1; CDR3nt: TGCAGCGTGGCCGGGACAAGCTCGTTCTTC; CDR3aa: CSVAGTSSFF
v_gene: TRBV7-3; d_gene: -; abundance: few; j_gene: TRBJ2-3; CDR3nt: TGTGCCAGCAGTAAAAACGGCAGGACTAAGACAGATACGCAGTATTTT; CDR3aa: CASSKNGRTKTDTQYF
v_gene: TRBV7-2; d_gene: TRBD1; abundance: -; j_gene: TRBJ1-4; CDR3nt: TGTGCCAGCAGATCGACAGGGGGCAGGGGTGAAAAACTGTTTTTT; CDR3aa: CASRSTGGRGEKLFF
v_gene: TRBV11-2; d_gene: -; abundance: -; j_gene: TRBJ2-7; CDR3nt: TGTGCCAGCAGCCGGACCAAAATTCTTACGGGGGACTACGAGCAGTACTTC; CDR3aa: CASSRTKILTGDYEQYF
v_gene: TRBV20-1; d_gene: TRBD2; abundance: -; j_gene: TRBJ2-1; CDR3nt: TGCAGTGCTCAACTAGCGGGGATGAATGAGCAGTTCTTC; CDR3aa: CSAQLAGMNEQFF
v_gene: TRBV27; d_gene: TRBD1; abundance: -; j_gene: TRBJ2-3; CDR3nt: TGTGCCAGCAGTTTGTATTTGGGACAGGGGCCAGATACGCAGTATTTT; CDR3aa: CASSLYLGQGPDTQYF
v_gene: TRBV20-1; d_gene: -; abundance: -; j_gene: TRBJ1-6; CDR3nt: TGCAGTGCCAAGAACCAAGGGGCGCTAGGTTCACCCCTCCACTTT; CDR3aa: CSAKNQGALGSPLHF
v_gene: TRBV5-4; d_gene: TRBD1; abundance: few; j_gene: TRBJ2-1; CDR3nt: TGTGCCAGCAGCTTGGCTTTAAACAGGGGCAATGAGCAGTTCTTC; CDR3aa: CASSLALNRGNEQFF
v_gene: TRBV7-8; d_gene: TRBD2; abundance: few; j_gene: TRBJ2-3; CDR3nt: TGTGCCAGCAGCCCCAAGACTAGCGGGAGGAGGGATACGCAGTATTTT; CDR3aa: CASSPKTSGRRDTQYF
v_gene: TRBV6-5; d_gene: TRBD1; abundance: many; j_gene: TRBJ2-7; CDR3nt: TGTGCCAGCAGTCGACAGGGCGGCGAGCAGTACTTC; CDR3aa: CASSRQGGEQYF
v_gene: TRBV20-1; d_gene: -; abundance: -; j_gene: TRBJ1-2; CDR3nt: TGCAGTGCTAGAGCAAGCAGGGGAAACTATGGCTACACCTTC; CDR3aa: CSARASRGNYGYTF
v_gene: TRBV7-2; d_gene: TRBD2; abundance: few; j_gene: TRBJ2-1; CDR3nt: TGTGCCAGCAGCTTAGCTTTAGGGACTACCTACAATGAGCAGTTCTTC; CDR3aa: CASSLALGTTYNEQFF
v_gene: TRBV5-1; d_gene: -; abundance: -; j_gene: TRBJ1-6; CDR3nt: TGCGCCAGCAGCTTGGATCAGCCTGCCTATAATTCACCCCTCCACTTT; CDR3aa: CASSLDQPAYNSPLHF
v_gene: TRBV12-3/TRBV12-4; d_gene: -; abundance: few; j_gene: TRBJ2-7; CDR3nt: TGTGCCAGCAGTTTAGTGCAGGGGTACGAGCAGTACTTC; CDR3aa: CASSLVQGYEQYF
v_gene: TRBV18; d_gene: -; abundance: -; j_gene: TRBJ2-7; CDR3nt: TGTGCCAGCTCACCAGACTCCAACCCCTCCTACGAGCAGTACTTC; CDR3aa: CASSPDSNPSYEQYF
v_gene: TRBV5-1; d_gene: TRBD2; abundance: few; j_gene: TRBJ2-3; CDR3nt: TGCGCCAGCAGCTTGGCTAGCGGAGGAGATACGCAGTATTTT; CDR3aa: CASSLASGGDTQYF
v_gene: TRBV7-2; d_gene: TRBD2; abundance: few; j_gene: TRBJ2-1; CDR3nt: TGTGCCAGCAGCTTATTTGTAAGCGGGGGGTGGAATGAGCAGTTCTTC; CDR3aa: CASSLFVSGGWNEQFF